Presented here are 2 T cell receptor beta chains from one specimen sequenced in a study of shared clonotypes between healthy human individuals (dated by TCRdb to 2020 to 2021). The library was generated by the immunoSEQ multiplex PCR assay. In TCRdb, the immuneACCESS table is reduced to in-frame sequences with V and J assigned. These tables do not hold every clone; where another copy was compared, an unresolved V gene accounts for under half, and the others remain unexplained. The sample data list around 990,000 clones, and approximately 80% of these were observed just once. Roughly 0.9% of the sample belongs to the ten largest clones. Sequencing input: memory CD4+ T cells from PBMCs. In light of the paper, this sample's cell subset or site label describes: CD45RA-negative fraction. These receptors all come from a man aged 18 to 30 in good health. Some clones in this sample may be carry-over from other donors' samples.

The chain employs TRBV19 and TRBJ2-7; maybe TRBD2 (6 bases). The CDR3 length is 14 residues. Between the trimmed V and J ends, which lost 3 bases and 2 bases, there was a span of 11 bases. Germline values: CDR1 LNHDA, CDR2 SQIVND (reference sequence). The CDR3 spells CASSIGGTTYEQYF. For the CDR3, the DNA is TGTGCCAGTAGTATTGGCGGGACGACCTACGAGCAGTACTTC.

The chain links TRBV7-8 to TRBJ1-2; D unclear. The CDR3 has 15 amino acids. The V end was cut by 4 bases, the J end by 4 bases, with 16 bases between. The germline gives CDR1 SGHVS, CDR2 FQNEAQ. The CDR3 DNA reads TGTGCCAGCAGCTCCAGACACACCAATCCCTATGGCTACACCTTC. This encodes CASSSRHTNPYGYTF.